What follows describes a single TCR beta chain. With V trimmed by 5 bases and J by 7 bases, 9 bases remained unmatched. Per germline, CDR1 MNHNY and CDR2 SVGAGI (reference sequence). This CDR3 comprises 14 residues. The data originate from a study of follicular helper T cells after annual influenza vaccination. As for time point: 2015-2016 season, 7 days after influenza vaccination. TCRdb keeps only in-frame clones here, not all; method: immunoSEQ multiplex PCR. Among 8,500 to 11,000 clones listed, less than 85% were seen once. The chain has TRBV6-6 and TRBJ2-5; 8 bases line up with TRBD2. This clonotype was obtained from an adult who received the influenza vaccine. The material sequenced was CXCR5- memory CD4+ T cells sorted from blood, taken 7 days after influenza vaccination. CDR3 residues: CASSDGGAWGTQYF. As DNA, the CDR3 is TGTGCCAGCAGTGACGGGGGGGCCTGGGGGACCCAGTACTTC.